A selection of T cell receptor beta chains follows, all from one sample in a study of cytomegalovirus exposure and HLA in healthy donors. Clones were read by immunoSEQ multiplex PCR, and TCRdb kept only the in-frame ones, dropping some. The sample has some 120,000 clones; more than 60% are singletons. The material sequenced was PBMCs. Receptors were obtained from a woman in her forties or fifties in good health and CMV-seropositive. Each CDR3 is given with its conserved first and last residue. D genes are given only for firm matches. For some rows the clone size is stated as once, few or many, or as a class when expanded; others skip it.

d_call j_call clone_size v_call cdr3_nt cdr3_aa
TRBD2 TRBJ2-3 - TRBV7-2 TGTGCCAGCACCTACCGGGGTAGCGGGGGCCCCACAGATACGCAGTATTTT CASTYRGSGGPTDTQYF
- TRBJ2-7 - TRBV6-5 TGTGCCAGCAGTTACTCACTCGGGGCCTACGAGCAGTACTTC CASSYSLGAYEQYF
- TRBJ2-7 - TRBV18 TGTGCCAGCTCACCTAGAGACAGGACGGGTGAGCAGTACTTC CASSPRDRTGEQYF
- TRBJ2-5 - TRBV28 TGTGCCAGCCGCCCGTCGGGTGGCGAGACCCAGTACTTC CASRPSGGETQYF
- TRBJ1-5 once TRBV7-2 TGTGCCAGCAGCTCCTTCCCGGGCAATCAGCCCCAGCATTTT CASSSFPGNQPQHF
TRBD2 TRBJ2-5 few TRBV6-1 TGTGCCAGCAGCGGAATGCGGGAGGGCCCAAAGACCCAGTACTTC CASSGMREGPKTQYF
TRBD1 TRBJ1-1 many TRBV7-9 TGTGCCAGCAGCGATAGACGGGACAGGGCCTGGGACACTGAAGCTTTCTTT CASSDRRDRAWDTEAFF
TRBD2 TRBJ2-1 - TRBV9 TGTGCCAGCAGCGTAGGGCCTAGCGGGAACAATGAGCAGTTCTTC CASSVGPSGNNEQFF
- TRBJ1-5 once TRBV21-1 TGTGCCCGTTTATATGGACAGGCTAACAATCAGCCCCAGCATTTT CARLYGQANNQPQHF
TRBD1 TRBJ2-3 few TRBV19 TGTGCCACCGGATCCGGGCTGACAGGGGGTGCGCAGTATTTT CATGSGLTGGAQYF
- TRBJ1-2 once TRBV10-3 TGTGCCATCAGTGAGTATCACAGGAGTTATCCTTCCGGCTATGGCTACACCTTC CAISEYHRSYPSGYGYTF
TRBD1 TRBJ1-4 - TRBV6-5 TGTGCCAGCAGTTACTCGGCCATGGGACAGGAAGTGAAACTGTTTTTT CASSYSAMGQEVKLFF
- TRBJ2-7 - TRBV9 TGTGCCAGTAGCGCGGGGTTAGCGGAACTCTACGAGCAGTACTTC CASSAGLAELYEQYF
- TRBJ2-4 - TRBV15 TGTGCCACCAGCAGAGAGGGGTCCAGGGTCCTTGCCAAAAACATTCAGTACTTC CATSREGSRVLAKNIQYF
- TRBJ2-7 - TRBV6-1 TGTGCCAGCAATCAGCTGGGGGGAAGCTACGAGCAGTACTTC CASNQLGGSYEQYF
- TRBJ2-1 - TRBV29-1 TGCAGCGGACAGTTCTACAATGAGCAGTTCTTC CSGQFYNEQFF
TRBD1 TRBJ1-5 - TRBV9 TGTGCCAGCAGTACAGGGGGAAGTCAGCCCCAGCATTTT CASSTGGSQPQHF
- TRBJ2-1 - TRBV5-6 TGTGCCAGCAGCGACGGACTAAATTTATACAATGAGCAGTTCTTC CASSDGLNLYNEQFF
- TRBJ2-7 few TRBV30 TGTGCCTGGAGTTCCCGAGTCGAGCAGTACTTC CAWSSRVEQYF
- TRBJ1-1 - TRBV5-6 TGTGCCAGCAGCTTGTTGGGGAGGACTGAAGCTTTCTTT CASSLLGRTEAFF
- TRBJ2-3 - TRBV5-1 TGCGCCAGCAACCTCGGGAGGGGGCGAGATACGCAGTATTTT CASNLGRGRDTQYF
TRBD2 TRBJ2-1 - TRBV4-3 TGCGCCAGCAGCCAGGAAGAGGGACTAGCGGGAAATGAGCAGTTCTTC CASSQEEGLAGNEQFF
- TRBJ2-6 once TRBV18 TGTGCCAGCTCACCCGGGGAGGCCGGGGCCATCCTGACTTTC CASSPGEAGAILTF
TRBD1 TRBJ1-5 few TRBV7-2 TGTGCCAGCAGCTCGCTCGGCGGACAGGGCAATCAGCCCCAGCATTTT CASSSLGGQGNQPQHF
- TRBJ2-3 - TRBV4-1 TGCGCCAGCAGCCCCTCGTCGGGGATAGCATCAGATACGCAGTATTTT CASSPSSGIASDTQYF
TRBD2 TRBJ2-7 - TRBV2 TGTGCCAGCAAACTCGGACTAGCGGGGGGGTCCTACGAGCAGTACTTC CASKLGLAGGSYEQYF
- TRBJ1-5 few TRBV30 TGTGCCTGGAGTGTACCGGGTCGGGGGGGAGGCGTAAGCAATCAGCCCCAGCATTTT CAWSVPGRGGGVSNQPQHF
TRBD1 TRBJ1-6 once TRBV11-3 TGTGCCAGCAGCTCCGACAGGGTTTCACCCCTCCACTTT CASSSDRVSPLHF
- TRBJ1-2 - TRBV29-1 TGCAGCGTTGAACAGGGAAGCTATGGCTACACCTTC CSVEQGSYGYTF
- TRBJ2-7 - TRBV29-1 TGCAGCGTTAAAGGACTGTTTACCTACGAGCAGTACTTC CSVKGLFTYEQYF
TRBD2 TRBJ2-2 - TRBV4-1 TGCGCCAGCAGCCGAGGGACTAGCGGACACACCGGGGAGCTGTTTTTT CASSRGTSGHTGELFF
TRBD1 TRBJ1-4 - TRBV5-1 TGCGCCAGCAGCTTCGGACAGGGCGCAACTAATGAAAAACTGTTTTTT CASSFGQGATNEKLFF
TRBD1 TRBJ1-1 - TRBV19 TGTGCCAGTACCCAGGCAGGGGGGAGCACTGAAGCTTTCTTT CASTQAGGSTEAFF
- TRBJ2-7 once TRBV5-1 TGCGCCAGCAGCTTGATGGTACAGTATTACGAGCAGTACTTC CASSLMVQYYEQYF
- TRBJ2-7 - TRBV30 TGTGCCTGGAGTAGAGGACTTGCCTACGAGCAGTACTTC CAWSRGLAYEQYF
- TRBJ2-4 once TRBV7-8 TGTGCCAGCAGCTCGGGTCGACTCGCCAAAAACATTCAGTACTTC CASSSGRLAKNIQYF
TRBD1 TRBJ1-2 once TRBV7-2 TGTGCCAGCAGCCCCTGGGACAGCCTAACCTATGGCTACACCTTC CASSPWDSLTYGYTF
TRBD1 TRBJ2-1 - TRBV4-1 TGCGCCAGCAGCCCCCGGGACAGGGATTACAATGAGCAGTTCTTC CASSPRDRDYNEQFF
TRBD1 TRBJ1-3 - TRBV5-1 TGCGCCAGCAGCTCGACGGGACAGAGCTCTGGAAACACCATATATTTT CASSSTGQSSGNTIYF
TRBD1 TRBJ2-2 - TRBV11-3 TGTGCCAGCAGCTTACAGGGGGCCGGGTTCGCCGGGGAGCTGTTTTTT CASSLQGAGFAGELFF
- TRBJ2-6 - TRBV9 TGTGCCAGCAGCGTAGGAGCGGAGTCTGGGGCCAACGTCCTGACTTTC CASSVGAESGANVLTF
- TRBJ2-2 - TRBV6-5 TGTGCCAGCAGTTACTCGGTCAACTTCGCCGGGGAGCTGTTTTTT CASSYSVNFAGELFF
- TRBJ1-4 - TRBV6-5 TGTGCCAGCAGTTACGGCAGCACGGGGGGTGAAAAACTGTTTTTT CASSYGSTGGEKLFF
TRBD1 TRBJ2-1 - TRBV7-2 TGTGCCAGCGGCGTAGGGGGCGCGAGGAATGAGCAGTTCTTC CASGVGGARNEQFF
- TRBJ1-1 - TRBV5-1 TGCGCCAGCAGCTTGAGGACAGTCGATTTGAACACTGAAGCTTTCTTT CASSLRTVDLNTEAFF
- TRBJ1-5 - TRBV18 TGTGCCAGCTCACCTTCGCACGGGGGGCCCCAGGCGCCCCAGCATTTT CASSPSHGGPQAPQHF
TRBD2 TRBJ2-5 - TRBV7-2 TGTGCCAGCAGCTTTCTAGCGGGAGGGGTAGAGACCCAGTACTTC CASSFLAGGVETQYF
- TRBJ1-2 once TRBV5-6 TGTGCCAGCAGCTCCAGGAAGGCATTTGCATATGGCTACACCTTC CASSSRKAFAYGYTF
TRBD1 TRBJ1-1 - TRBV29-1 TGCAGCGGCTCGACAGGGTTATACACTGAAGCTTTCTTT CSGSTGLYTEAFF
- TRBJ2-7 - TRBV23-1 TGCGCCAGCATCCTAGACAGCTCCTACGAGCAGTACTTC CASILDSSYEQYF
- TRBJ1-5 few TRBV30 TGTGCCTGGAGTGGCGGGCCCGGGGGCAATCAGCCCCAGCATTTT CAWSGGPGGNQPQHF
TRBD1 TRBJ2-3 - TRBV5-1 TGCGCCAGCAGCTCCGGGACAGGGGGAACAGATACGCAGTATTTT CASSSGTGGTDTQYF
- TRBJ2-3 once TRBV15 TGTGCCACCAAAGGGGGCACAGATACGCAGTATTTT CATKGGTDTQYF